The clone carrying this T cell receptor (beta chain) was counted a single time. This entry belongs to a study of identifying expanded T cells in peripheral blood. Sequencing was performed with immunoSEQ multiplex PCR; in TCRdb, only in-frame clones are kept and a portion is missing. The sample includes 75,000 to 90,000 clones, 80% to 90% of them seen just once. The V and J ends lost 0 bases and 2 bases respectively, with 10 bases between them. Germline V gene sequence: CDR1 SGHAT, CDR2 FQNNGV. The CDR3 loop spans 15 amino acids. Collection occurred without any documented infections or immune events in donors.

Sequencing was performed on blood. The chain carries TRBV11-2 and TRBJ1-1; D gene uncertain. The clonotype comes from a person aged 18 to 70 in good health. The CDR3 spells CASSLDISGNTEAFF. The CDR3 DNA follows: TGTGCCAGCAGCTTAGATATTTCAGGTAACACTGAAGCTTTCTTT.